The sequence of this TCR beta chain was determined in a study of cytomegalovirus exposure and HLA in healthy donors. For the study at large: Earlier, roughly 180 million T cells were analyzed, and fewer than 120 million unique TCR beta sequences were found among them.

Trimming took off 4 bases at V and 1 base at J, with 9 bases between the two ends. The CDR3 sequence is 14 residues long. Germline V gives CDR1 SNHLY, CDR2 FYNNEI. The PCR had 60 Vbeta and 13 Jbeta primers. The method was immunoSEQ multiplex PCR; TCRdb's version includes in-frame clones alone and lacks a portion of them. The sample has approximately 160,000 clones, around four fifths seen once. Sequencing used PBMCs. The origin of this receptor is a man between 18 and 29 years old in good health and CMV-seropositive. The chain employs TRBV2 and TRBJ2-3; D possibly corresponds to TRBD2 (5 bases). The CDR3 bases are TGTGCCAGCAGTGGCGGAGGCCGCACAGATACGCAGTATTTT. Protein: CASSGGGRTDTQYF.